This T cell receptor beta chain was recovered during a study of T-cell reconstitution after alpha-beta-depleted transplantation in children. The authors prepared the TCRbeta library with unique molecular identifiers. MiXCR, run by TCRdb on the PCR reads, gives a single entry per CDR3 protein. This sample has about 350,000 distinct CDR3 sequences, with less than 15% found just once. This clonotype was seen only a few times. CDR3 length: 16 amino acids. With 2 bases clipped from V and 1 base from J, the junction kept 4 bases outside the gene matches. The germline V gene encodes CDR1 SGHRS and CDR2 YFSETQ.

The sample in question was PBMCs, obtained from the stem cell graft. The sequence was collected from a human donor who donated a stem cell graft to a child with Fanconi anemia. The genes are TRBV5-1 and TRBJ2-1, with 9 nucleotides matching TRBD2. The CDR3 region is CASSFSGGNSYNEQFF. CDR3 DNA: TGCGCCAGCAGCTTCAGCGGGGGGAATTCCTACAATGAGCAGTTCTTC.